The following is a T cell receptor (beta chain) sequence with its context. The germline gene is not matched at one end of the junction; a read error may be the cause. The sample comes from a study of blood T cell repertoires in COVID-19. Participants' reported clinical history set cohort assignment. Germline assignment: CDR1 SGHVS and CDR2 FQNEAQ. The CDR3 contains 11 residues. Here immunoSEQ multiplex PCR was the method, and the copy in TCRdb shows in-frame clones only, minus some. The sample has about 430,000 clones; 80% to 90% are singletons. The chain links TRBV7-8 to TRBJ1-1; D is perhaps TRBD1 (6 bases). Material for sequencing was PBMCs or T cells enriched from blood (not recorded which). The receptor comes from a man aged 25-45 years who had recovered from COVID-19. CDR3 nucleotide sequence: TGTGCCAGCAGCCTGGGGGGGGCCTCGGGCTTT. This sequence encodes CASSLGGASGF. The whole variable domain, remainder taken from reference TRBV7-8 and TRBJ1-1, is GAGVSQSPRYKVAKRGQDVALRCDPISGHVSLFWYQQALGQGPEFLTYFQNEAQLDKSGLPSDRFFAERPEGSVSTLKIQRTQQEDSAVYLCASSLGGASGFGQGTRLTVV.